This entry is about one T cell receptor (beta chain). The antigen is undetermined. Germline V gene lookup returns CDR1 SGHDT and CDR2 YYEEEE. The CDR3 is made up of 14 amino acids. Trimming removed 3 bases from V and 4 bases from J, with 13 bases in between. Assay: immunoSEQ multiplex PCR; the TCRdb copy retains only in-frame clones and omits some. The sample has roughly 74,000 clones; approximately 85% are singletons. This specimen belongs to a study of a mutant IDH1 vaccine in newly diagnosed glioma. Time point described: week 23, last vaccination. Every single dose of the vaccine, 300 ug of mutant IDH1 20-mer peptide, came with topical imiquimod.

This sequence originates from a man aged 30 to 39 with glioma. Some clones in this sample may be carry-over from other donors' samples. Specimen: PBMCs, collected from a glioma patient whose treatment included an IDH1 peptide vaccine. The chain recombines TRBV5-6 with TRBJ1-2; D unclear. The CDR3 DNA sequence: TGTGCCAGCAGCTCAGAGTCACGAAGCTATGGCTACACCTTC. Translating it yields CASSSESRSYGYTF.